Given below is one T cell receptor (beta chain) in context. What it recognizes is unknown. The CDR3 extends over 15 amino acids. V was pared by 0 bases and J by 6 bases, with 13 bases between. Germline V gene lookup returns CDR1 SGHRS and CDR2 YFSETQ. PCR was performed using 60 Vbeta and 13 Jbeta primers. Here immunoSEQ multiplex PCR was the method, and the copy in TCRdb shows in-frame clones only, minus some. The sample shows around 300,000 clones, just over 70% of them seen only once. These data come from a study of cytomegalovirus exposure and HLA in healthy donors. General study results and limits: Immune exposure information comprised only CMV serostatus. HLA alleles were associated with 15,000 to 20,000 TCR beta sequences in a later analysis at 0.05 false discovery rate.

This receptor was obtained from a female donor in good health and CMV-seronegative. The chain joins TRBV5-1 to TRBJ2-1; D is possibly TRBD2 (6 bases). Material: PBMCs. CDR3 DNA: TGCGCCAGCAGCTTGGTGTTAGCGGATAGCAATGAGCAGTTCTTC. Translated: CASSLVLADSNEQFF.